This T cell receptor (beta chain) is drawn from a study of CD8 T cells in Susac syndrome. This clonotype was seen only a few times. The study sequenced TCR beta in blood CD8+ and CD4+ T cells. Treatment-naive patients with stable or active relapsing-remitting disease served as multiple sclerosis controls. TEMRA cells were FACS-enriched, while CD8+ and CD4+ T cells were negatively isolated. The RNA, roughly 0.45 to 1 ug, was put through reverse transcription using random hexamers. TCRdb re-called the immunoSEQ multiplex PCR reads through MiXCR, storing one row per CDR3 protein. The sample includes more than 100,000 distinct CDR3 sequences, 75% to 90% seen only once; the top ten take roughly 0.5%. Trimming cost V 1 base and J 1 base, with 14 bases left between them. Germline V gene sequence: CDR1 MGHRA, CDR2 YSYEKL. The CDR3 length is 16 residues.

This clonotype was obtained from a human donor with multiple sclerosis. The sample consisted of CD8+ T cells from PBMCs. The rearrangement joins TRBV4-1 to TRBJ2-7; no clear D gene. The CDR3 loop reads CASSQGAYLGSYEQYF. CDR3 DNA: TGCGCCAGCAGCCAAGGAGCGTATTTGGGGTCCTACGAGCAGTACTTC.